These T cell receptor beta chains were read from a single sample in a study of blood T cell repertoires in COVID-19. Sequencing used immunoSEQ multiplex PCR; TCRdb keeps in-frame clones, though not all of them. The table includes about 400,000 clones, more than 70% detected once. The source material was PBMCs or T cells enriched from blood (not recorded which). The source of these receptors is a man between 35 and 55 years old in a cohort exposed to, infected with or recovered from COVID-19 (not recorded which). Both conserved end residues are part of each CDR3. D genes are given only for firm matches. Expanded clones get a size class; other rows say once, few or many, or leave the size out.

CDR3nt	CDR3aa	j_gene	d_gene	abundance	v_gene
TGTGCCAGCAGTTGGATGAGCGGGAGGTCCTACAATGAGCAGTTCTTC	CASSWMSGRSYNEQFF	TRBJ2-1	TRBD2	few	TRBV6-2/TRBV6-3
TGTGCCAGCAGCGTAGGGGCAGGGGCGGGTGGCTACACCTTC	CASSVGAGAGGYTF	TRBJ1-2	-	once	TRBV9
TGTGCCAGCAGGTTCACAGGGGGCCCACCCAATCAGCCCCAGCATTTT	CASRFTGGPPNQPQHF	TRBJ1-5	TRBD1	-	TRBV27
TGTGCCTCCTCGGGGAACAGGAACACTGAAGCTTTCTTT	CASSGNRNTEAFF	TRBJ1-1	-	-	TRBV19
TGTGCCACCATGCAGGGGCTTTCCTACAATGAGCAGTTCTTC	CATMQGLSYNEQFF	TRBJ2-1	-	-	TRBV6-5
TGTGCCAGCAGTACCCCTGGACAGGGGCGGGAGACCCAGTACTTC	CASSTPGQGRETQYF	TRBJ2-5	TRBD1	-	TRBV28
TGTGCCAGCAGCCAAGCGGGAGTATCCTACAATGAGCAGTTCTTC	CASSQAGVSYNEQFF	TRBJ2-1	-	-	TRBV3-1/TRBV3-2
TGCGCCAGCAGCCCCGCCCAGATGACAGGACGGACTGAAGCTTTCTTT	CASSPAQMTGRTEAFF	TRBJ1-1	-	once	TRBV5-1
TGTGCCACCGCCGACAGGGACAATGAGCAGTTCTTC	CATADRDNEQFF	TRBJ2-1	TRBD1	-	TRBV24-1
TGTGCCAGCAGCCAAGATCAAACAGATACGCAGTATTTT	CASSQDQTDTQYF	TRBJ2-3	-	-	TRBV3-1/TRBV3-2
TGTGCCAGCAGCTTAGGGCTAGCGGGAGCCACAGATACGCAGTATTTT	CASSLGLAGATDTQYF	TRBJ2-3	TRBD2	-	TRBV7-3
TGTGCCAGCAGGTCACAGGGGGCCCCCACCGGGGAGCTGTTTTTT	CASRSQGAPTGELFF	TRBJ2-2	TRBD1	-	TRBV7-9
TGTGCCAGCAGCGTAGCGCCTAGCGGGGGAAACACCGGGGAGCTGTTTTTT	CASSVAPSGGNTGELFF	TRBJ2-2	TRBD2	-	TRBV9
TGTGCCAGCTCCGCGCGAACCTACGAGCAGTACTTC	CASSARTYEQYF	TRBJ2-7	-	-	TRBV27
TGTGCCACCAGCAGAGATGCGGCGGGGAGGACCTATCATCAGCCCCAGCATTTT	CATSRDAAGRTYHQPQHF	TRBJ1-5	-	-	TRBV15
TGTGCCAGCAGCTTAAAGGTGGGAGGGGCTGGGGCCAACGTCCTGACTTTC	CASSLKVGGAGANVLTF	TRBJ2-6	TRBD2	once	TRBV7-3
TGCGCCAGCAGTGATGGGGACAGGGTCACCTACGAGCAGTACTTC	CASSDGDRVTYEQYF	TRBJ2-7	TRBD1	-	TRBV10-2
TGTGCCAGCGGATCGGGGACAGCTGGAAACACCATATATTTT	CASGSGTAGNTIYF	TRBJ1-3	TRBD1	-	TRBV3-1/TRBV3-2
TGTGCCAGTAGAAACAGTGATACCGGGGAGCTGTTTTTT	CASRNSDTGELFF	TRBJ2-2	-	-	TRBV19
TGCAGCGTTGTAAGTGGGACAGGCTACACTGAAGCTTTCTTT	CSVVSGTGYTEAFF	TRBJ1-1	TRBD1	-	TRBV29-1
TGTGCCAGCAGCTCACCACAGGGGGGGATCACTGAAGCTTTCTTT	CASSSPQGGITEAFF	TRBJ1-1	TRBD1	-	TRBV13
TGTGCCAGTAGTGTACAGGGCGGAGGCACAGATACGCAGTATTTT	CASSVQGGGTDTQYF	TRBJ2-3	-	-	TRBV19
TGCGCCAGCAGCTTGGGCGGGGCCCAGAACACTGAAGCTTTCTTT	CASSLGGAQNTEAFF	TRBJ1-1	-	-	TRBV5-1
TGTGCCAGCAGTTATACAGGCTCCAATCAGCCCCAGCATTTT	CASSYTGSNQPQHF	TRBJ1-5	-	-	TRBV2
TGTGCCAGCAGCTTAGGGCGAGGACAGGGCCTCGAGAACGAAAAACTGTTTTTT	CASSLGRGQGLENEKLFF	TRBJ1-4	TRBD1	-	TRBV11-2
TGTGCCAGCAGCTCTAGAAGAGATAAAAATGAAAAACTGTTTTTT	CASSSRRDKNEKLFF	TRBJ1-4	-	once	TRBV11-2
TGTGCTAGTGGTTTCGGACTAGCGGGGCCCGGGGAGCTGTTTTTT	CASGFGLAGPGELFF	TRBJ2-2	TRBD2	-	TRBV12-5
TGTGCCAGCAGTTATTGGGAGGGTAATCAGCCCCAGCATTTT	CASSYWEGNQPQHF	TRBJ1-5	-	-	TRBV6-2/TRBV6-3
TGTGCCAGCAGCCCCCAGGGGGGATACGAGCAGTACTTC	CASSPQGGYEQYF	TRBJ2-7	-	once	TRBV9
TGTGCCAGCAGCTTAGGGGGACAGGGCGGTAACTATGGCTACACCTTC	CASSLGGQGGNYGYTF	TRBJ1-2	TRBD1	-	TRBV11-2
TGTGCCAGTAGTATAAGGGAGGGTCAGCCCCAGCATTTT	CASSIREGQPQHF	TRBJ1-5	-	once	TRBV19
TGTGCCAGCTCACCAGGACTAGCGGGAGGGAACACCGGGGAGCTGTTTTTT	CASSPGLAGGNTGELFF	TRBJ2-2	TRBD2	few	TRBV18
TGTGCCAGCAGCTATCCGGGACAGGGTGATGAAAAACTGTTTTTT	CASSYPGQGDEKLFF	TRBJ1-4	TRBD1	-	TRBV3-1/TRBV3-2
TGTGCCAGCTCACCACCCGGGACACAAGTCTACGAGCAGTACTTC	CASSPPGTQVYEQYF	TRBJ2-7	-	-	TRBV18
TGTGCCAGCATGGGCCTAGCGGGAGTGAGAAGCTCCTACAATGAGCAGTTCTTC	CASMGLAGVRSSYNEQFF	TRBJ2-1	TRBD2	-	TRBV10-3
TGTGCCAGTAGTATAGATCTGCGGGGCACCGGGGAGCTGTTTTTT	CASSIDLRGTGELFF	TRBJ2-2	-	-	TRBV19
TGTGCCAGCAGCCCACGGACTAGTTCAACCGGGGAGCTGTTTTTT	CASSPRTSSTGELFF	TRBJ2-2	TRBD2	-	TRBV9
TGTGCCAGCAACGACCCTAGCGGGAGCCCCTACGAGCAGTACTTC	CASNDPSGSPYEQYF	TRBJ2-7	TRBD2	-	TRBV7-9
TGTGCCAGCAGTTTTCATGCTGGGACTAGAATCAACGAGCAGTACTTC	CASSFHAGTRINEQYF	TRBJ2-7	TRBD2	-	TRBV27
TGTGCCAGCAGCGATACGTCTAGCGGCCCAGAGACCCAGTACTTC	CASSDTSSGPETQYF	TRBJ2-5	TRBD2	-	TRBV3-1/TRBV3-2
TGTGCCTGGAGCAGGGGGACACACTATGGCTACACCTTC	CAWSRGTHYGYTF	TRBJ1-2	TRBD1	-	TRBV30
TGTGCCAGCACCCCGGAGGGGGGACTAGCGGGAGCGTACCAAGAGACCCAGTACTTC	CASTPEGGLAGAYQETQYF	TRBJ2-5	TRBD2	-	TRBV6-4
TGTGCCAGCAGCCCCTACCTAGCGGGAGGGCGCAATGAGCAGTTCTTC	CASSPYLAGGRNEQFF	TRBJ2-1	TRBD2	once	TRBV7-7
TGTGCCAGCGTACTGCGGACAGGAGCTTTCTTT	CASVLRTGAFF	TRBJ1-1	TRBD1	-	TRBV6-5
TGTGCCAGCAGTTTAGGGGGAGGCTATGGCTACACCTTC	CASSLGGGYGYTF	TRBJ1-2	-	-	TRBV27
TGTGCCTGGAGTGTTCTGGACTACACAGATACGCAGTATTTT	CAWSVLDYTDTQYF	TRBJ2-3	-	-	TRBV30
TGTGCCAGCAGCTTAGGCCGGGTTAGGAACACTGAAGCTTTCTTT	CASSLGRVRNTEAFF	TRBJ1-1	-	-	TRBV13
TGTGCCAGCAGCAGTGAGAAAGGCAGGGGCAATCAGCCCCAGCATTTT	CASSSEKGRGNQPQHF	TRBJ1-5	-	few	TRBV2
TGTGCCAGCAGCTGGGGGACAGGGAGCTACGAGCAGTACTTC	CASSWGTGSYEQYF	TRBJ2-7	TRBD1	-	TRBV11-2
TGTGCCAGCAGCCCCCTGCTGCGGGGCCTTGAAGCTTTCTTT	CASSPLLRGLEAFF	TRBJ1-1	-	once	TRBV3-1/TRBV3-2
TGTGCCAGCAGCTTAGGGAAGAGCTCCTACAATGAGCAGTTCTTC	CASSLGKSSYNEQFF	TRBJ2-1	-	-	TRBV13
TGTGCCTGGAGGATTGGGGGCCGTTCTGAAAAACTGTTTTTT	CAWRIGGRSEKLFF	TRBJ1-4	-	-	TRBV30
TGTGCCAGCTGCCCCATGCGGGGATCCTCGCACGAGCAGTACTTC	CASCPMRGSSHEQYF	TRBJ2-7	-	few	TRBV11-2
TGTGCCAGCAGTTCAACAGGTAATCAGCCCCAGCATTTT	CASSSTGNQPQHF	TRBJ1-5	-	-	TRBV6-5
TGTGCTAGTGCTCCGGACAGGGAGGACTGGTTCGGCAATCAGCCCCAGCATTTT	CASAPDREDWFGNQPQHF	TRBJ1-5	TRBD1	-	TRBV12-5